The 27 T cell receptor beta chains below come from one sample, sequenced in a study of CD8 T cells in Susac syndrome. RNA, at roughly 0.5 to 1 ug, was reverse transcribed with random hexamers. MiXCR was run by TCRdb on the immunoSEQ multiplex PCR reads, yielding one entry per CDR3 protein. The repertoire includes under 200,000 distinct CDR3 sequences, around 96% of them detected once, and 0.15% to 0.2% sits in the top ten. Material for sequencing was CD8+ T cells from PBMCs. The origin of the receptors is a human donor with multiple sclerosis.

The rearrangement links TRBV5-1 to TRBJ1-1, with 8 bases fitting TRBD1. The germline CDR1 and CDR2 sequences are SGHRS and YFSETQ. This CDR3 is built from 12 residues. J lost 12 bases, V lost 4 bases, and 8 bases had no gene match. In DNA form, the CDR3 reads TGCGCCAGCAGCCTCGCCGGACAGGGAACTTTCTTT. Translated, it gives CASSLAGQGTFF.

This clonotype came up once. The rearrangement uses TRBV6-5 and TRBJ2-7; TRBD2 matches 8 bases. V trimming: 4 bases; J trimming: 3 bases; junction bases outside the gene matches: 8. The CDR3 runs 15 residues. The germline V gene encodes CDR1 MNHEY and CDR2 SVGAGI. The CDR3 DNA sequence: TGTGCCAGCAGTTTACTAGCGGCTCGGGACTACGAGCAGTACTTC. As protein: CASSLLAARDYEQYF.

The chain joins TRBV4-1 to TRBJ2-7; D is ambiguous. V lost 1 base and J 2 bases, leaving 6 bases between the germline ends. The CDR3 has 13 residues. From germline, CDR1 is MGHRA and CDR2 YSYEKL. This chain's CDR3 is CASSQAPTYEQYF. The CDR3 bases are TGCGCCAGCAGCCAAGCCCCGACCTACGAGCAGTACTTC.

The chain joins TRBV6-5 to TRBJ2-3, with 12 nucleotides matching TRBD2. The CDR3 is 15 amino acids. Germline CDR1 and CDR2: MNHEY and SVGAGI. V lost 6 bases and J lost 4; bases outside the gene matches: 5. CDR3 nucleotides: TGTGCCAGCAGCCCAAGACTAGCGGGGGCAGATACGCAGTATTTT. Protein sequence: CASSPRLAGADTQYF.

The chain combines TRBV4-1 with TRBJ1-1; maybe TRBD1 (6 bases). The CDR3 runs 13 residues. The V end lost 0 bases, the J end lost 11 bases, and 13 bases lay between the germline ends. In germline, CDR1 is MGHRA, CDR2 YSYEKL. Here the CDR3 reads CASSQERNRAAFF. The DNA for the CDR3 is TGCGCCAGCAGCCAAGAACGGAACAGGGCCGCTTTCTTT.

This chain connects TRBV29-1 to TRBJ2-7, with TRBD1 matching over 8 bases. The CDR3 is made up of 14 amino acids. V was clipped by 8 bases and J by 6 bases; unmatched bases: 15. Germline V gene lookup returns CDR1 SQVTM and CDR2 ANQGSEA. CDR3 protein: CSLRTGSDPAEQYF. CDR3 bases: TGCAGCCTCAGGACAGGGAGTGATCCTGCCGAGCAGTACTTC.

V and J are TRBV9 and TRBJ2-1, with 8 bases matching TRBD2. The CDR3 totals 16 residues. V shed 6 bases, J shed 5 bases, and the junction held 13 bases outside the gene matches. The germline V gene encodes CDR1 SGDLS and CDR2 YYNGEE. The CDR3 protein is CASTLLAGGYNNEQFF. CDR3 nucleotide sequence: TGTGCCAGCACCTTACTGGCGGGAGGTTACAACAATGAGCAGTTCTTC.

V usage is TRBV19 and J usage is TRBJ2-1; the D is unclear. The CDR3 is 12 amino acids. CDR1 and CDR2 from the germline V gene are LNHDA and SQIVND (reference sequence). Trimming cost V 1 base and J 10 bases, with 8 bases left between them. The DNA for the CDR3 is TGTGCCAGTAGTATAGGTCAATGGGAGCAGTTCTTC. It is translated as CASSIGQWEQFF.

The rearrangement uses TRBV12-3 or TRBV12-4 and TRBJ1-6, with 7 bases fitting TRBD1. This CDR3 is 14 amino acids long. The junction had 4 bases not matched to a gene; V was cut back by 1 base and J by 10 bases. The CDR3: CASSLGQGASPLHF. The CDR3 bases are TGTGCCAGCAGTTTAGGACAGGGTGCGTCACCCCTCCACTTT.

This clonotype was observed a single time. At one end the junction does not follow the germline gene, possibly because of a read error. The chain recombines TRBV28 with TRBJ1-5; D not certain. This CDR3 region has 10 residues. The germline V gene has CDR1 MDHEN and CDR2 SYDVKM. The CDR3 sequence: CASSNQPQHF. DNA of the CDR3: TGTGCCAGCAGTAATCAGCCCCAACATTTT.

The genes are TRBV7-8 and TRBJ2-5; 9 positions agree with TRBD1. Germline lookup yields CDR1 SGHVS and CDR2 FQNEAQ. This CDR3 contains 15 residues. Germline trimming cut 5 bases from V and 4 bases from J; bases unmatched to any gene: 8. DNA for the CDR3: TGTGCCAGCAGCAAGGGACAGGGACTTAGAGAGACCCAGTACTTC. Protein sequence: CASSKGQGLRETQYF.

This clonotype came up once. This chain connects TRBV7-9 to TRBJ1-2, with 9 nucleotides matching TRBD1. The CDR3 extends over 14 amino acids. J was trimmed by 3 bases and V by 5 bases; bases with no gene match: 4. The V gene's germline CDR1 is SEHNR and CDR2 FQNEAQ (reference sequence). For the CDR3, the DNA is TGTGCCAGCAGCAACCGGGACAGGGACTATGGCTACACCTTC. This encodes CASSNRDRDYGYTF.

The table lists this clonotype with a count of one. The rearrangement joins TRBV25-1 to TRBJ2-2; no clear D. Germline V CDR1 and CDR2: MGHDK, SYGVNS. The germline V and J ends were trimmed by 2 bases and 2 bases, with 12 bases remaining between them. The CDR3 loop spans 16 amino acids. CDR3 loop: CASSEDGRKNTGELFF. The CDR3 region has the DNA TGTGCCAGCAGTGAAGATGGCAGGAAAAACACCGGGGAGCTGTTTTTT.

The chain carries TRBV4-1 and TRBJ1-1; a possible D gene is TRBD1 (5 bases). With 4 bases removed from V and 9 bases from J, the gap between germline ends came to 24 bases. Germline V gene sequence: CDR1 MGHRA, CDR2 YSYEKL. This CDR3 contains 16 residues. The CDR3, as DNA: TGCGCCAGCAGCCTCTTAGTTCGGGCGCGGGGGTCTCAAGCTTTCTTT. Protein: CASSLLVRARGSQAFF.

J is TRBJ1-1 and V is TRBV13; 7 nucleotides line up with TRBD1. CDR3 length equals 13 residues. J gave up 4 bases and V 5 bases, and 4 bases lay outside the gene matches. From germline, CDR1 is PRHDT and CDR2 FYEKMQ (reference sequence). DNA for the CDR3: TGTGCCAGCAGCCTCGACAGGGTCACTGAAGCTTTCTTT. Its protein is CASSLDRVTEAFF. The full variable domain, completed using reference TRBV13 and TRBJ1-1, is AAGVIQSPRHLIKEKRETATLKCYPIPRHDTVYWYQQGPGQDPQFLISFYEKMQSDKGSIPDRFSAQQFSDYHSELNMSSLELGDSALYFCASSLDRVTEAFFGQGTRLTVV.

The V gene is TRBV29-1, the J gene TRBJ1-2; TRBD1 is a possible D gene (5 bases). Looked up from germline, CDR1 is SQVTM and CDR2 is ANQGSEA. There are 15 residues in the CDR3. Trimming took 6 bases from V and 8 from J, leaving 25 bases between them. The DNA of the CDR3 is TGCAGCGTCATCCTCCCCAGGGACCGCGGATGGGGCTACACCTTC. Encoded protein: CSVILPRDRGWGYTF.

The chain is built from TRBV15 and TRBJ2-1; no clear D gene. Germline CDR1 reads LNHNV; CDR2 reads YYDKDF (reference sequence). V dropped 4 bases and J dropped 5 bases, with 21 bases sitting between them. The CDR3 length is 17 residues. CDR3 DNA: TGTGCCACCAGCACCGATAGATTGAGGACGCAGGACAATGAGCAGTTCTTC. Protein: CATSTDRLRTQDNEQFF.

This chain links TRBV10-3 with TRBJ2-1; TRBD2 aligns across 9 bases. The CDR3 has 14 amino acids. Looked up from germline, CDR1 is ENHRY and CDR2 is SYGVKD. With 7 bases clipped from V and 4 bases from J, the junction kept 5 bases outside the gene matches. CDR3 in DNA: TGTGCCATCAAAATAGCGGGGGCGTACAATGAGCAGTTCTTC. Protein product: CAIKIAGAYNEQFF.

The CDR3, as DNA: TGTGCCAGCAGCCCCTTTGAGGGTTTTGGCGCTTTCTTT. Amino acids: CASSPFEGFGAFF. This chain uses TRBV14 with TRBJ1-1; D uncertain. The V end was cut by 4 bases, the J end by 11 bases, with 17 bases between. Germline lookup yields CDR1 SGHDN and CDR2 FVKESK. The CDR3 has 13 residues.

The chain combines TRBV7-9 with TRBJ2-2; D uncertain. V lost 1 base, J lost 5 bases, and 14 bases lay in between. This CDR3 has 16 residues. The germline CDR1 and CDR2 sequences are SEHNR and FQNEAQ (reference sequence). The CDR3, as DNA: TGTGCCAGCAGCTTAGGGTCTGAAGTACAGACCGGGGAGCTGTTTTTT. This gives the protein CASSLGSEVQTGELFF.

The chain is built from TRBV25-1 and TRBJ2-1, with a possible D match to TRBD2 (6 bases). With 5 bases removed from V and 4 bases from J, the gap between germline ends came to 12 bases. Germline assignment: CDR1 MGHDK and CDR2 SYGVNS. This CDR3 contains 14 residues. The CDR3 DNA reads TGTGCCAGCAGTTCCGGGGGATTGTACAATGAGCAGTTCTTC. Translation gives CASSSGGLYNEQFF.

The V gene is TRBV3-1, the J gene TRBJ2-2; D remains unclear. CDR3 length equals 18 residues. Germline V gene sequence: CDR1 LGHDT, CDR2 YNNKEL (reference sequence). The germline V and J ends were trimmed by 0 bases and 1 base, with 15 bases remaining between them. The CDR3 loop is CASSQDREARLNTGELFF. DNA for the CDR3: TGTGCCAGCAGCCAAGATCGTGAAGCCCGTTTGAACACCGGGGAGCTGTTTTTT.

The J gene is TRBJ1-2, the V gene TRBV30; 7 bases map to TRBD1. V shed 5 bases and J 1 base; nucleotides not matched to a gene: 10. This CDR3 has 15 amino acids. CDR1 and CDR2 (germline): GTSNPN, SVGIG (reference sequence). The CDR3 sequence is CAWVDRVWDNYGYTF. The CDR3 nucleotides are TGTGCCTGGGTTGACAGGGTTTGGGATAACTATGGCTACACCTTC. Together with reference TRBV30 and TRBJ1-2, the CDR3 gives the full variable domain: SQTIHQWPATLVQPVGSPLSLECTVEGTSNPNLYWYRQAAGRGLQLLFYSVGIGQISSEVPQNLSASRPQDRQFILSSKKLLLSDSGFYLCAWVDRVWDNYGYTFGSGTRLTVV.

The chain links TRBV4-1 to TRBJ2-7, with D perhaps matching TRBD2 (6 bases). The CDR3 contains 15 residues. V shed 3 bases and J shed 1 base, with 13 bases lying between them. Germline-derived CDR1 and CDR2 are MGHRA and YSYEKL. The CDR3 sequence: CASSHQAGLSYEQYF. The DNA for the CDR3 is TGCGCCAGCAGCCACCAAGCGGGTCTTTCCTACGAGCAGTACTTC.

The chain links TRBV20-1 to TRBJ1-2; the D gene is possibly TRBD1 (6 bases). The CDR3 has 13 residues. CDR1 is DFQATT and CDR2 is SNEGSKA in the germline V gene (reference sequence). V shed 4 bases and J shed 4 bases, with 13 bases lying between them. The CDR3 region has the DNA TGCAGTGCTATGGGGGCCCAGGTCTATGGCTACACCTTC. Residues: CSAMGAQVYGYTF.

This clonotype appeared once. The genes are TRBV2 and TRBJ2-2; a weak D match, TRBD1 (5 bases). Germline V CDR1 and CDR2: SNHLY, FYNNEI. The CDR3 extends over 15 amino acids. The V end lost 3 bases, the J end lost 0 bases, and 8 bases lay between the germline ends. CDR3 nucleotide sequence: TGTGCCAGCAGTGATCCCAGGGCGAACACCGGGGAGCTGTTTTTT. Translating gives CASSDPRANTGELFF.

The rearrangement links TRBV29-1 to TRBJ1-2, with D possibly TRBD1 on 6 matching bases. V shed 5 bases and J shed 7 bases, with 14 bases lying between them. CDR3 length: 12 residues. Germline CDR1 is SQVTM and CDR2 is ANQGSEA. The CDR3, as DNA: TGCAGCGTTCTGGGGGGCAGGGGTGGCTACACCTTC. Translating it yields CSVLGGRGGYTF.